This T cell receptor (beta chain) was recovered during a study of shared clonotypes between healthy human individuals. Overall study: Researchers assigned three CD4 naive, three CD4 memory, two CD8 naive and one CD8 memory plate to each donor.

Remarks on this clone: Its specificity is not known.

Regarding the study as a whole: Lower generation probabilities were found for non-shared clonotypes than for those shared by all four donors.

At deep level, the assay was performed. It was about 190 ng DNA, about 30,000 T cell genomes, that sorted-subset replicate PCRs used. Measured with immunoSEQ multiplex PCR; TCRdb has only the in-frame clones, and not every one. The sample lists some 79,000 clones; around 57% were seen once. V dropped 1 base and J dropped 6; count of bases not matched to a gene: 4. The CDR3 spans 14 residues. Germline V CDR1 and CDR2: SGHRS, YFSETQ. Source material: memory CD8+ T cells sorted from blood. Subset noted: CD45RO+ cells pooled with CCR7-negative TemRA cells. The receptor was derived from a man under 40 in good health. The gene calls are TRBV5-1 and TRBJ2-1; 7 nucleotides align to TRBD1. The CDR3 sequence: CASSLLHRGNEQFF. DNA for the CDR3: TGCGCCAGCAGCTTGCTCCACAGGGGCAATGAGCAGTTCTTC.